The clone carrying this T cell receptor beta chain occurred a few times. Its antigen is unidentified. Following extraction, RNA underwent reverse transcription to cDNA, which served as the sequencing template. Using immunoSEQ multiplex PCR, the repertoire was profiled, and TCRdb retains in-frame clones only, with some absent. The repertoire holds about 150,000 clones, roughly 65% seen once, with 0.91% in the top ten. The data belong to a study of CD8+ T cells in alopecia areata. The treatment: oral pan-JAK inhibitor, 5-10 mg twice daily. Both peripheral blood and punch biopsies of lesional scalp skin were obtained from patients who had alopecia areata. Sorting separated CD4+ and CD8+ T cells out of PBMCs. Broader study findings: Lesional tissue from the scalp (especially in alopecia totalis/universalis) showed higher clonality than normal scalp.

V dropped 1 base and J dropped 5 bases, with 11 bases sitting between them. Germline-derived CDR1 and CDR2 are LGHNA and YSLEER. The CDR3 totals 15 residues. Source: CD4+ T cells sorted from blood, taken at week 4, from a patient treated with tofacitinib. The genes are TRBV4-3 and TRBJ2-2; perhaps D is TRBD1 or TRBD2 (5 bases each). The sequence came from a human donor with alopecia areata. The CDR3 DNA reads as TGCGCCAGCAGCCAAGGGGACGTCACGACCGGGGAGCTGTTTTTT. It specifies CASSQGDVTTGELFF.